This T cell receptor (beta chain) was sequenced during a study of T cell responses to AZD1222 COVID-19 vaccine. Deletions cut 7 bases from V and 0 bases from J, with 12 bases between. Germline CDR1 and CDR2: SNHLY and FYNNEI. The CDR3 covers 14 residues. Findings of the study overall: Samples come after the peak T cell response, not at day 14. Clonal diversity may have been underestimated, and the donors were mostly white British, with more females than males.

The data were produced by immunoSEQ multiplex PCR, yet TCRdb's version contains in-frame clones alone and is incomplete. This table has about 140,000 clones, more than 85% appearing once. With regard to this clone: Antigen unknown.

Sequences were derived from peripheral blood, sampled on day 0 of MenACWY control vaccination. The TCR originated in an adult in good health. This sequence joins TRBV2 and TRBJ1-2, with a possible D match to TRBD1 (5 bases). The CDR3 here is CASNPGPPNYGYTF. The CDR3 nucleotides are TGTGCCAGCAACCCAGGGCCTCCTAACTATGGCTACACCTTC. The complete variable domain, with remaining parts taken from reference TRBV2 and TRBJ1-2, reads EPEVTQTPSHQVTQMGQEVILRCVPISNHLYFYWYRQILGQKVEFLVSFYNNEISEKSEIFDDQFSVERPDGSNFTLKIRSTKLEDSAMYFCASNPGPPNYGYTFGSGTRLTVV.